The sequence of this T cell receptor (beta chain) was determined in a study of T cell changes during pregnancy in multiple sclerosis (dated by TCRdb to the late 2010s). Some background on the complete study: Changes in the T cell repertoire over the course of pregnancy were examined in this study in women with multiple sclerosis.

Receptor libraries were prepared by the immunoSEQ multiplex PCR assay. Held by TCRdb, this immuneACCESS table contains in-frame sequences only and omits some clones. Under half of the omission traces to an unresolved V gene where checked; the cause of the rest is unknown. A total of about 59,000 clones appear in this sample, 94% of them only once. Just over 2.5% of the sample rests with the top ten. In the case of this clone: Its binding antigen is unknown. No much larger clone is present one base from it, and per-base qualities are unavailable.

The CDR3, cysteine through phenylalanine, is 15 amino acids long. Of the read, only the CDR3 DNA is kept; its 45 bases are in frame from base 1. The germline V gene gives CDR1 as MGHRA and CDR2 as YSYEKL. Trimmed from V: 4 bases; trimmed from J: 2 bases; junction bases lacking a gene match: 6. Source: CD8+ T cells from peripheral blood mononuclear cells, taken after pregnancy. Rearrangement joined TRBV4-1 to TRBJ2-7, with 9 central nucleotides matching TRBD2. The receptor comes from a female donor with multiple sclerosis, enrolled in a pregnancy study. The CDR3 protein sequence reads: CASSRVSGSPYEQYF. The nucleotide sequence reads TGCGCCAGCAGCCGAGTTAGCGGGAGTCCCTACGAGCAGTACTTC.